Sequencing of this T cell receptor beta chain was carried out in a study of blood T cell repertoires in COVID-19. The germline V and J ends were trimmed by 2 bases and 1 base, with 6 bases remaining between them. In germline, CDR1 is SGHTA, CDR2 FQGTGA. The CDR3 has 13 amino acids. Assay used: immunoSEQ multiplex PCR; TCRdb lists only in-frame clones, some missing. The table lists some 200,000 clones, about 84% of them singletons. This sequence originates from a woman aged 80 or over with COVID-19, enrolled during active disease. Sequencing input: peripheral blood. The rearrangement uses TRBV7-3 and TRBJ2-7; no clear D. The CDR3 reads CASSLYSSYEQYF. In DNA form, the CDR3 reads TGTGCCAGCAGCTTATACTCGTCCTACGAGCAGTACTTC.